The subject of this entry is one T cell receptor (beta chain). Its specificity is not known. This specimen comes from a study of cytomegalovirus exposure and HLA in healthy donors. V shed 0 bases and J shed 0 bases, with 14 bases lying between them. CDR3 length: 17 amino acids. In germline, CDR1 is SGHDT, CDR2 YYEEEE. Points from the study as a whole: Later work showed greater clonal expansion in HLA-associated TCR beta chains than in equally common others. Associated with HLA alleles at 0.05 false discovery rate in a later analysis were around 17,000 TCR beta sequences.

PCR primers comprised 60 Vbeta and 13 Jbeta primers. Libraries were prepared by immunoSEQ multiplex PCR; TCRdb keeps only in-frame clonotypes and omits some of them. The sample has approximately 150,000 clones, roughly three quarters seen once. The specimen sequenced was PBMCs. The receptor's source is a woman in her 50s in good health and CMV-seropositive. This sequence joins TRBV5-6 and TRBJ2-3; D is undetermined. In DNA, the CDR3 is TGTGCCAGCAGCTTGGAGGCAGACAAACCTAGCACAGATACGCAGTATTTT. Protein sequence: CASSLEADKPSTDTQYF.